Listed here are 15 T cell receptor beta chains from one sample, sequenced in a study of graft-versus-host responses after intestinal transplantation. Measured with immunoSEQ multiplex PCR; TCRdb has only the in-frame clones, and not every one. The sample yields tens of thousands of clones, 95% seen once. For these TCRs, the target antigens are not known. Specimen: unstimulated CD8+ T cells sorted from spleen or lymph node cells, collected before transplant. The origin of the receptors is a human donor who was the organ donor for an intestinal transplant.

The chain is built from TRBV11-2 and TRBJ2-5; D is undetermined. TRBJ2-7 matches the DNA end more closely, so the J call is doubtful. The CDR3 has 13 amino acids. Germline V gives CDR1 SGHAT, CDR2 FQNNGV. The CDR3 nucleotides read TGTGCCAGCAGCTTTGACCAGGACTACGAGCAGTACTTC. Its protein is CASSFDQDYEQYF.

The chain is built from TRBV29-1 and TRBJ2-3, with TRBD2 as a possible D gene (6 bases). Germline loops: CDR1 SQVTM, CDR2 ANQGSEA. CDR3 length: 13 amino acids. Trimming left V 0 bases short and J 7 bases short, with 11 bases between. Here the CDR3 DNA reads TGCAGCGTTGAAGATCTCCGGGACTATACGCAGTATTTT. The encoded protein is CSVEDLRDYTQYF.

CDR3 amino acids: CASSGATGGAFF. As DNA, the CDR3 is TGTGCCAGCAGCGGGGCGACAGGCGGGGCTTTCTTT. The gene calls are TRBV7-4 and TRBJ1-1, with D possibly TRBD1 on 6 matching bases. Trimming removed 5 bases at V and 11 bases at J, with 15 bases between. Per germline, CDR1 SGHVT and CDR2 SQSDAQ. This CDR3 spans 12 amino acids.

The V and J genes are TRBV6-1 and TRBJ1-4; no reliable D call. The CDR3 covers 13 residues. Trimming removed 6 bases from V and 2 bases from J, with 7 bases in between. CDR1 and CDR2 (germline): MNHNS, SASEGT. The CDR3 DNA reads as TGTGCCAGCAGCCCCCGGACTAATGAAAAACTGTTTTTT. As protein: CASSPRTNEKLFF.

The chain employs TRBV7-9 and TRBJ2-3, with 9 bases that match TRBD1. Germline V gene sequence: CDR1 SEHNR, CDR2 FQNEAQ (reference sequence). The J segment lost 6 bases and the V segment lost 5 bases, leaving 15 bases of the junction unmatched. The CDR3 has 17 residues. CDR3 sequence (DNA): TGTGCCAGCAGCCTCTGGACCGGGACAGGGAGTAGGGATACGCAGTATTTT. Its protein product is CASSLWTGTGSRDTQYF.

The chain joins TRBV21-1 to TRBJ2-2; TRBD2 was called by the table and not checked on the DNA. TRBV21-1 is given as a pseudogene. The CDR3 has 15 residues. Written as DNA, the CDR3 is TGTGCCATCCCGGGACTATTACCCGACAGGGGGGAGCTGTTTTTT. Translation gives CAIPGLLPDRGELFF.

The chain employs TRBV7-9 and TRBJ1-1; D not resolved. Germline V gene data show CDR1 as SEHNR and CDR2 as FQNEAQ (reference sequence). The CDR3 contains 15 residues. The ends were cut back, 1 base at V and 7 bases at J, with 16 bases in the middle. The CDR3 spells CASSLEGRRLNEAFF. For the CDR3, the DNA is TGTGCCAGCAGCTTAGAAGGGCGGAGGTTGAATGAAGCTTTCTTT.

The chain has TRBV5-5 and TRBJ1-4; D is unresolved. The CDR3 totals 14 residues. V dropped 4 bases and J dropped 4 bases, with 11 bases sitting between them. CDR1 is SGHKS, CDR2 YYEKEE, per germline (reference sequence). The CDR3 nucleotides are TGTGCCAGCAGCCCGACGGAACTTAATGAAAAACTGTTTTTT. It is translated as CASSPTELNEKLFF.

This chain uses TRBV7-9 with TRBJ2-1, with D unclear. Trimming pared 1 base from V and 6 bases from J, leaving 16 bases between. Germline assignment: CDR1 SEHNR and CDR2 FQNEAQ (reference sequence). This CDR3 is built from 16 residues. The CDR3 protein is CASSLDLDPGVNEQFF. CDR3 bases: TGTGCCAGCAGCTTAGACTTGGACCCTGGGGTCAATGAGCAGTTCTTC.

The chain carries TRBV7-9 and TRBJ2-7; D may be TRBD1 (6 bases). The CDR3 consists of 13 residues. The germline gives CDR1 SEHNR, CDR2 FQNEAQ (reference sequence). V lost 5 bases, J lost 4 bases, and 12 bases lay in between. CDR3 sequence reads: CASSPQGRYEQYF. The CDR3 region has the DNA TGTGCCAGCAGCCCCCAGGGGCGTTACGAGCAGTACTTC.

CDR3 amino acids: CASSAFETQYF. The CDR3 DNA reads TGTGCCAGCAGCGCCTTCGAGACCCAGTACTTC. The V gene is TRBV21-1, the J gene TRBJ2-5. TRBV21-1 constitutes a pseudogene. This CDR3 spans 11 amino acids.

The CDR3 nucleotides are TGCGCCAGCAGCTTGAGGACAGGGACCGCCTACGAGCAGTACTTC. This sequence encodes CASSLRTGTAYEQYF. The genes are TRBV5-1 and TRBJ2-7; TRBD1 matches 8 bases. This CDR3 has 15 residues. Germline CDR1 is SGHRS and CDR2 is YFSETQ. After removal of 1 base from V and 2 bases from J, the junction contained 5 bases not matched to a gene.

This clone has just one count. The chain links TRBV4-1 to TRBJ1-1; D not certain. Germline V gene lookup returns CDR1 MGHRA and CDR2 YSYEKL. Between the trimmed V and J ends, which lost 1 base and 1 base, there was a span of 10 bases. The CDR3 length is 15 residues. CDR3 sequence reads: CASSQGAEGNTEAFF. Here the CDR3 DNA reads TGCGCCAGCAGCCAAGGCGCGGAAGGGAACACTGAAGCTTTCTTT.

The chain has TRBV27 and TRBJ2-1; tentative D call: TRBD1 (5 bases). This CDR3 region has 16 residues. Germline CDR1 is MNHEY and CDR2 is SMNVEV (reference sequence). Between the trimmed V and J ends, which lost 3 bases and 6 bases, there was a span of 18 bases. The CDR3: CASSLLTDTNCNEQFF. Written as DNA, the CDR3 is TGTGCCAGCAGTTTGCTCACGGACACCAACTGCAATGAGCAGTTCTTC.

The chain has TRBV18 and TRBJ2-6; D is undetermined. This CDR3 is 16 amino acids long. Germline V gives CDR1 KGHSH, CDR2 LQKENI. V lost 0 bases, J lost 2 bases, and 8 bases lay in between. The CDR3 region is CASSPPNQPGANVLTF. In nucleotides, the CDR3 is TGTGCCAGCTCACCACCGAACCAGCCTGGGGCCAACGTCCTGACTTTC.